Shown below are 11 T cell receptor beta chains from a single sample sequenced in a study of vaccination effects on CD4 cells after COVID-19. Before sequencing took place, the ViraFEST assay used viral peptide pools to expand antigen-specific CD4+ T cells. When less than 12 days of culture had elapsed, CD4+ T cells were isolated. Two doses of either BNT162b2 or mRNA-1273 were given to each participant. Assay: immunoSEQ multiplex PCR; the TCRdb copy retains only in-frame clones and omits some. The table records 25,000 to 35,000 clones, over 55% of them present only once. The antigens these receptors bind are not known. The source was CD4+ T cells from PBMCs cultured with HCoV-NL63 spike peptides, collected after COVID-19 vaccination. The receptors come from a human donor who received a COVID-19 vaccine.

The chain couples TRBV21-1 to TRBJ2-7; TRBD1 is the table's D call and was not checked against the DNA. TRBV21-1 is a pseudogene locus. The CDR3 has 15 residues. CDR3 loop: CASSKGVDKNYEQYF. For the CDR3, the DNA is TGTGCCAGCAGCAAAGGTGTTGACAAAAACTACGAGCAGTACTTC.

J is TRBJ2-3 and V is TRBV5-1; 9 bases agree with TRBD2. The CDR3 is 16 residues long. Losses at the gene ends were 6 bases for V and 1 base for J; bases not matched to a gene: 9. CDR1 and CDR2 (germline): SGHRS, YFSETQ. The CDR3 nucleotides are TGCGCCAGCACCCCCCTTAGCGGGGGTGGCACAGATACGCAGTATTTT. Protein: CASTPLSGGGTDTQYF.

This clone has a handful of counts. The chain carries TRBV29-1 and TRBJ1-3; D gene unclear. The V and J ends lost 6 bases and 0 bases respectively, with 12 bases between them. The germline gives CDR1 SQVTM, CDR2 ANQGSEA. The CDR3 contains 14 residues. The CDR3 loop is CSVQLDNSGNTIYF. The CDR3, as DNA: TGCAGCGTCCAACTAGACAACTCTGGAAACACCATATATTTT.

The rearrangement joins TRBV7-6 to TRBJ1-1, with 9 nucleotides matching TRBD1. The length of the CDR3 is 15 residues. The V gene end was trimmed by 4 bases and the J gene end by 1 base; junction bases not matched to a gene: 4. Germline V gene sequence: CDR1 SGHVS, CDR2 FNYEAQ. Here the CDR3 reads CASSSRTGANTEAFF. In nucleotides, the CDR3 is TGTGCCAGCAGCTCAAGGACAGGGGCGAACACTGAAGCTTTCTTT.

This chain joins TRBV7-8 and TRBJ1-2; TRBD1 aligns across 8 bases. Germline trimming cut 0 bases from V and 10 bases from J; bases unmatched to any gene: 10. Germline lookup yields CDR1 SGHVS and CDR2 FQNEAQ. The CDR3 extends over 15 amino acids. Here the CDR3 reads CASSLAARGQGVYTF. Here the CDR3 DNA reads TGTGCCAGCAGCTTAGCGGCTCGAGGACAGGGTGTCTACACCTTC.

This clone showed up just a few times. The chain couples TRBV5-8 to TRBJ2-1, with no clear D. V shed 4 bases and J shed 0 bases, with 11 bases lying between them. Per germline, CDR1 SGHTS and CDR2 YDEGEE. The CDR3 spans 15 residues. CDR3 sequence reads: CASSGMGYSYNEQFF. The CDR3 nucleotides are TGTGCCAGCAGCGGGATGGGGTACTCCTACAATGAGCAGTTCTTC.

V and J are TRBV2 and TRBJ2-7; perhaps TRBD2 as D (5 bases). Trimming removed 5 bases from V and 0 bases from J, with 14 bases in between. Germline values: CDR1 SNHLY, CDR2 FYNNEI. There are 15 residues in the CDR3. This CDR3 is CASSPDRGSSYEQYF. The CDR3 DNA reads as TGTGCCAGCAGTCCCGACCGGGGAAGCTCCTACGAGCAGTACTTC.

This sequence joins TRBV6-5 and TRBJ2-5; the D gene is possibly TRBD2 (6 bases). The CDR3 is 15 residues long. V gave up 6 bases and J gave up 2 bases, with 16 bases separating them. CDR1 MNHEY and CDR2 SVGAGI come from the germline V gene. The CDR3 here is CASSLNGRGQETQYF. CDR3 DNA: TGTGCCAGCAGCCTTAACGGGAGAGGTCAAGAGACCCAGTACTTC.

The V and J genes are TRBV20-1 and TRBJ2-1; possibly TRBD2 for D (6 bases). V dropped 3 bases and J dropped 4 bases, with 10 bases sitting between them. The CDR3 is 13 amino acids. The V gene's germline CDR1 is DFQATT and CDR2 SNEGSKA (reference sequence). The CDR3 bases are TGCAGTGCTAGTCGGGCGGGATACAATGAGCAGTTCTTC. It yields the protein CSASRAGYNEQFF.

The rearrangement uses TRBV2 and TRBJ1-3; D unresolved. CDR1 is SNHLY and CDR2 is FYNNEI in the germline V gene. The V gene lost 4 bases and the J gene lost 3 bases, with 10 bases spanning the gap. This CDR3 has 14 residues. CDR3 region: CASSGSRNGNTIYF. The CDR3 nucleotides read TGTGCCAGCAGTGGGAGTAGGAATGGAAACACCATATATTTT.

V and J are TRBV2 and TRBJ2-1; D might be TRBD2 (7 bases). This CDR3 region has 16 residues. V was cut by 7 bases and J by 4 bases, with 20 bases left in between. CDR1 and CDR2 from the germline V gene are SNHLY and FYNNEI. In nucleotides, the CDR3 is TGTGCCAGCAAAAAAGGGGGAGCGGGGTTGTACAATGAGCAGTTCTTC. Amino acid sequence: CASKKGGAGLYNEQFF.